The sequence of this T cell receptor (beta chain) was determined in a study of TIL therapy for anti-PD-1-resistant metastatic lung cancer. Turning to the study itself: Most patients had lung adenocarcinoma; a handful of tumors were EGFR-mutant, two ALK-rearranged; half smoked currently or formerly. General study findings and limits: Compared with baseline intratumoral T cells, expanded TIL cultures were more clonal and less diverse (around 5.7% vs 31%). Many TIL product clones were absent from baseline tumor, suggesting clonal contraction.

Turning to this clone: Its antigen is undetermined.

The libraries were made with immunoSEQ v3. Data came from immunoSEQ multiplex PCR; TCRdb stores just in-frame clones and leaves some out. The data contain some 90,000 clones, under 70% of them singletons. Germline V gene data show CDR1 as MNHEY and CDR2 as SVGAGI. V lost 11 bases, J lost 5 bases, and 16 bases lay in between. CDR3 size: 12 residues. The time point here: pre-treatment sample, taken before nivolumab and TIL therapy. Tumor tissue came from excised metastases, mostly pleural nodules or supraclavicular lymph nodes. The chain couples TRBV6-5 to TRBJ2-7; a possible D gene is TRBD2 (7 bases). The sample was tumor tissue, taken at baseline. This clonotype originated in a person between 30 and 79 years old with non-small cell lung cancer. CDR3 DNA: TGTGCCTGGGGGCCTAGCGGAAACGAGCAGTACTTC. Amino acids: CAWGPSGNEQYF.